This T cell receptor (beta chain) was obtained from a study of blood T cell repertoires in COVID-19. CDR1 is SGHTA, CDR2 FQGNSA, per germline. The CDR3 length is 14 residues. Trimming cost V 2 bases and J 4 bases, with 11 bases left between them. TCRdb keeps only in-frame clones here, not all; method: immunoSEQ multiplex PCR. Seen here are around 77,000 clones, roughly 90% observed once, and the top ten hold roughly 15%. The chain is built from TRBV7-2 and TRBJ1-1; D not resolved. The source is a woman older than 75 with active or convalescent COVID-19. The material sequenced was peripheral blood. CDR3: CASSLLTRTTEAFF. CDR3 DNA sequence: TGTGCCAGCAGCTTACTTACCAGAACCACTGAAGCTTTCTTT.